This T cell receptor beta chain was identified in a study of blood T cell repertoires in COVID-19. Looking at the study overall: In each case, the material was cDNA or gDNA derived from T cells, B-cell-depleted T cells, or PBMCs.

About this clone: Other DNA sequences within the sample encode an identical CDR3.

The germline V gene has CDR1 LNHDA and CDR2 SQIVND (reference sequence). With 0 bases removed from V and 7 bases from J, the gap between germline ends came to 6 bases. The CDR3 totals 13 residues. In the original processing: Quantification of nucleated cells was approximated via reference gene primer amplification. Produced via immunoSEQ multiplex PCR; TCRdb's table is partial and in-frame only. V and J calls and clone size are as listed in that table; D and trimming were resolved from the DNA. The profile shows 60,000 to 65,000 clones, 65% to 90% of them singletons. The sequenced sample was peripheral blood. The TCR sequence derives from a woman in her sixties with acute or convalescent COVID-19. The rearrangement joins TRBV19 to TRBJ1-4; D not certain. The chain's CDR3 is CASSIDRGEKLFF. The CDR3, as DNA: TGTGCCAGTAGTATAGACAGAGGTGAAAAACTGTTTTTT.